This T cell receptor (beta chain) came from a study of cytomegalovirus exposure and HLA in healthy donors. Study results and limitations: Within an earlier analysis, most TCR beta V segments proved productive either about 87% or about 30% of the time. Cytomegalovirus association was assigned to approximately 180 TCR beta chains.

Trimming took off 4 bases at V and 0 bases at J, with 20 bases between the two ends. The CDR3 is made up of 18 amino acids. CDR1 and CDR2 from the germline V gene are SGHRS and YFSETQ. With 60 Vbeta and 13 Jbeta primers, the PCR was carried out. The table came from immunoSEQ multiplex PCR; TCRdb's copy has only in-frame clones and leaves some out. The data contain 100,000 to 150,000 clones, roughly 81% of them singletons. Notes on this clone: Its antigen is not known.

The source of this sequence is a woman in her 30s in good health and CMV-seronegative. The sequenced material came from PBMCs. J is TRBJ2-4 and V is TRBV5-1; D might be TRBD1 (6 bases). Here the CDR3 reads CASSPSEGTILAKNIQYF. CDR3 in DNA: TGCGCCAGCAGCCCGTCAGAAGGGACAATCCTAGCCAAAAACATTCAGTACTTC. The full variable domain, completed using reference TRBV5-1 and TRBJ2-4, is KAGVTQTPRYLIKTRGQQVTLSCSPISGHRSVSWYQQTPGQGLQFLFEYFSETQRNKGNFPGRFSGRQFSNSRSEMNVSTLELGDSALYLCASSPSEGTILAKNIQYFGAGTRLSVL.